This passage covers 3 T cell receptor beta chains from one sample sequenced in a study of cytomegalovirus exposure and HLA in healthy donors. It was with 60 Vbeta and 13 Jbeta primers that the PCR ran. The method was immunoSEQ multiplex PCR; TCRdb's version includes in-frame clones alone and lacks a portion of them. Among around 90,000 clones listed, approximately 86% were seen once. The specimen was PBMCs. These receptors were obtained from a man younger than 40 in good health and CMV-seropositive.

As DNA, the CDR3 is TGTGCCAGCAGTAAGACAGGGGGTAGCTCCTATAATTCACCCCTCCACTTT. This encodes CASSKTGGSSYNSPLHF. The chain joins TRBV2 to TRBJ1-6, with TRBD1 identical over 9 bases. Germline V gene sequence: CDR1 SNHLY, CDR2 FYNNEI. Trimming at V came to 5 bases and at J to 0 bases, leaving 5 bases not matched to a gene. The CDR3 contains 17 residues.

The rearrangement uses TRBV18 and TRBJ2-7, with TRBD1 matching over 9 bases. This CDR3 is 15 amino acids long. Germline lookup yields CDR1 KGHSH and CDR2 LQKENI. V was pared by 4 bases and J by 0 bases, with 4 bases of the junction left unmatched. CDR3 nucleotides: TGTGCCAGCTCACTCGGGACAGGGACCTCCTACGAGCAGTACTTC. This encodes CASSLGTGTSYEQYF.

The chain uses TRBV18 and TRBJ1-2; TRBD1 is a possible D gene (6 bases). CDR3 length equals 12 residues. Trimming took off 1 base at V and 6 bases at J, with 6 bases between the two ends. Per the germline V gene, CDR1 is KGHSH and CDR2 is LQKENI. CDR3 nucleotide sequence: TGTGCCAGCTCACCACGACAGGATGGCTACACCTTC. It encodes CASSPRQDGYTF.